The 14 T cell receptor beta chains listed next were all sequenced from one sample in a study of identical twins. TCRdb recomputed calls from the 5' RACE reads with MiXCR, one row per CDR3 protein. The table records 450,000 to 650,000 distinct CDR3 sequences, 13% to 15% of them present only once. A further study also used this sample, focusing on yellow fever vaccine responses in identical twins.

Sequencing was carried out using CD4+ T cells sorted from blood. The receptors originated from a woman under 30 in good health.

V is TRBV4-1 and J is TRBJ2-5; 9 bases map to TRBD2. Germline CDR1 is MGHRA and CDR2 is YSYEKL. The CDR3 is 18 residues long. With 4 bases clipped from V and 4 bases from J, the junction kept 16 bases outside the gene matches. The CDR3 DNA reads TGCGCCAGCAGCCCCGTGCGGGAGGGGCGGGGGGGCCGAGAGACCCAGTACTTC. Amino acid sequence: CASSPVREGRGGRETQYF.

Details on this clonotype: The junction and the germline gene differ at one end; a read error may be behind it. The chain's CDR3 is CASSGSGRLVF. The CDR3 DNA is TGTGCCAGCAGCGGTAGCGGGAGACTGGTTTTT. The genes are TRBV7-3 and TRBJ2-3; 9 nucleotides line up with TRBD2. The CDR3 runs to 11 residues. Germline V lookup: CDR1 SGHTA, CDR2 FQGTGA.

The chain joins TRBV5-1 to TRBJ1-1; TRBD1 might be the D (6 bases). Trimming pared 3 bases from V and 11 bases from J, leaving 14 bases between. The germline V gene has CDR1 SGHRS and CDR2 YFSETQ. The CDR3 has 12 amino acids. This chain's CDR3 is CASSSVRGIAFF. The CDR3 nucleotides read TGCGCCAGCAGCTCCGTCAGGGGTATCGCTTTCTTT.

This clonotype came up a few times. The chain is built from TRBV5-5 and TRBJ2-2, with TRBD2 as a possible D gene (6 bases). The CDR3 loop spans 15 amino acids. V was clipped by 4 bases and J by 0 bases, with 10 bases between them. CDR1 is SGHKS and CDR2 is YYEKEE in the germline V gene (reference sequence). The CDR3 loop reads CASSQAGSNTGELFF. The CDR3 DNA follows: TGTGCCAGCAGCCAAGCGGGTTCGAACACCGGGGAGCTGTTTTTT.

This clonotype has only a few counts. V and J are TRBV20-1 and TRBJ1-2; the match to TRBD1 covers 9 bases. Germline values: CDR1 DFQATT, CDR2 SNEGSKA (reference sequence). This CDR3 is built from 12 residues. J gave up 8 bases and V 5 bases, and 6 bases lay outside the gene matches. The CDR3 DNA reads as TGCAGTGCTTTAACAGGGGGCGGCGGCTACACCTTC. This sequence encodes CSALTGGGGYTF.

DNA of the CDR3: TGCAGTGCTAGGCCGGGACCCGGTGAAAATTCACCCCTCCACTTT. This codes for CSARPGPGENSPLHF. The chain recombines TRBV20-1 with TRBJ1-6, with a tentative D call TRBD1 (5 bases). Looked up from germline, CDR1 is DFQATT and CDR2 is SNEGSKA (reference sequence). The CDR3 extends over 15 amino acids. The V end lost 3 bases, the J end lost 7 bases, and 16 bases lay between the germline ends.

This clonotype was recorded many times. The CDR3 loop is CASSLLQGEDQETQYF. CDR3 nucleotides: TGTGCCAGCAGTTTATTACAGGGCGAGGACCAAGAGACCCAGTACTTC. The chain combines TRBV28 with TRBJ2-5; D might be TRBD1 (6 bases). In germline, CDR1 is MDHEN, CDR2 SYDVKM. The CDR3 extends over 16 amino acids. Trimming left V 1 base short and J 0 bases short, with 12 bases between.

This clonotype was counted at least ten times. The CDR3 bases are TGTGCCAGCAGTTTATCTAGGGACAGGCCGTACTATGGCTACACCTTC. This encodes CASSLSRDRPYYGYTF. The chain combines TRBV27 with TRBJ1-2; 8 positions match TRBD1. V trimming: 0 bases; J trimming: 3 bases; junction bases outside the gene matches: 6. This CDR3 region has 16 residues. Germline CDR1 is MNHEY and CDR2 is SMNVEV (reference sequence).

The chain links TRBV5-4 to TRBJ2-5; D tentatively fits TRBD1 or TRBD2 (5 bases each). Trimming shortened V by 4 bases and J by 1 base, and 14 bases separated the two germline ends. CDR1 and CDR2 (germline): SGHNT, YYREEE (reference sequence). The CDR3 is 15 residues long. CDR3 sequence: CASSKGPPSQETQYF. In DNA, the CDR3 is TGTGCCAGCAGCAAGGGACCGCCTTCCCAAGAGACCCAGTACTTC.

The chain combines TRBV12-3 or TRBV12-4 with TRBJ2-5; D not certain. V was clipped by 8 bases and J by 0 bases, with 13 bases between them. This CDR3 has 14 residues. CDR3 in DNA: TGTGCCAGCCTCTTAACTGGGTACCAAGAGACCCAGTACTTC. Protein sequence: CASLLTGYQETQYF.

The rearrangement links TRBV28 to TRBJ2-5; D unresolved. The CDR3 sequence is 14 residues long. CDR1 is MDHEN and CDR2 is SYDVKM in the germline V gene. Deletions cut 4 bases from V and 0 bases from J, with 9 bases between. In DNA form, the CDR3 reads TGTGCCAGCAGTTCCGACTCGTACCAAGAGACCCAGTACTTC. It codes for CASSSDSYQETQYF.

This clonotype was counted only a few times. The V and J genes are TRBV6-1 and TRBJ2-1, with D tentatively TRBD1 (6 bases). In germline, CDR1 is MNHNS, CDR2 SASEGT. V gave up 5 bases and J gave up 0 bases, with 14 bases separating them. The CDR3 spans 16 residues. The CDR3 nucleotides are TGTGCCAGCAGTAAACACGGACAGAGCTCCTACAATGAGCAGTTCTTC. Translating gives CASSKHGQSSYNEQFF.

There are a few counts of this clonotype. The chain links TRBV6-1 to TRBJ2-2; D tentatively reads TRBD1 or TRBD2 (5 bases each). The V gene lost 3 bases and the J gene lost 4 bases, with 9 bases spanning the gap. The CDR3 has 14 residues. CDR1 is MNHNS and CDR2 is SASEGT in the germline V gene. The CDR3 spells CASSDQGVTGELFF. The CDR3 region has the DNA TGTGCCAGCAGTGACCAGGGAGTCACCGGGGAGCTGTTTTTT.

This chain links TRBV3-1 with TRBJ1-6; 9 nucleotides line up with TRBD1. The CDR3 contains 16 residues. With V trimmed by 6 bases and J by 4 bases, 7 bases remained unmatched. Per the germline V gene, CDR1 is LGHDT and CDR2 is YNNKEL (reference sequence). The CDR3: CASSHTGTGYNSPLHF. CDR3 bases: TGTGCCAGCAGTCATACCGGGACAGGGTATAATTCACCCCTCCACTTT. The whole variable domain, remainder taken from reference TRBV3-1 and TRBJ1-6, is DTAVSQTPKYLVTQMGNDKSIKCEQNLGHDTMYWYKQDSKKFLKIMFSYNNKELIINETVPNRFSPKSPDKAHLNLHINSLELGDSAVYFCASSHTGTGYNSPLHFGNGTRLTVT.